The sequence of this T cell receptor (beta chain) was determined in a study of blood T cell repertoires in COVID-19 (dated by TCRdb to 2020 to 2022). In terms of the full investigation: Samples from collaborators originated in the United States, Italy and Spain and spanned both the acute and convalescent phases of COVID-19. The prospective study material was composed of cDNA or gDNA derived from T cells, B-cell-depleted T cells, or PBMCs. The dataset comprised deeply sampled blood TCRbeta repertoires from subjects exposed to, actively infected with, or recovered from COVID-19. The repertoires were made available in a free public database intended to serve as a resource for research on the immune response to SARS-CoV-2. Samples were obtained from the ongoing ImmuneRACE study (first 160 participants) and from 1,254 subjects provided by 6 global collaborators. Nearly every sample came with metadata listing a de-identified subject ID, COVID-19 status, age in years and sex. HLA class I and class II types, where available, came from metadata supplied by the sample provider rather than from assay-based typing. The paper's findings and limits, for the study overall: Clinical and demographic metadata were provided uncurated, with the amount varying by source and participant.

One collaborating source in Seattle enrolled patients during active infection and followed them longitudinally through the course of disease. The collaborating institutions used their own protocols to collect whole blood in K2EDTA tubes. For TCRbeta analysis, collaborator samples were shipped as frozen whole blood, as isolated PBMCs, or as DNA extracted from either sample type. The CDR3 goes from the cysteine to the phenylalanine over 15 residues. Solely the CDR3 DNA is kept, with 45 bases framed from the first base. CDR1 LGHNA and CDR2 YNFKEQ are derived from the germline V gene. V is clipped by 1 base and J by 0 bases, and the sequence between their germline boundaries is 8 bases long. Comment on this clone: Its binding antigen is unknown. Qualities for individual bases were not recorded, and no much larger clone is one base off.

TCRbeta CDR3 regions were amplified from genomic DNA by means of the immunoSEQ Assay, a bias-controlled multiplex PCR. Under the source paper's analysis protocol: Within the assay, amplification of reference gene primers was used to estimate how many nucleated cells each sample contained. To quantify the absolute abundance of each unique TCRbeta CDR3 rearrangement, sequence reads were collapsed and filtered. For each sample, productive Simpson clonality was calculated by taking the square root of Simpson's diversity index across productive rearrangements. The clones in this table, taken by TCRdb from immuneACCESS, are in-frame only. Not every clone is retained; where verified, under half of the shortfall comes from an unresolved V gene, and the cause of the rest is unknown. The V and J calls and the clone size are those of that table, but D and trimming were determined from the DNA. Counted in this sample were fewer than 300,000 clones; 84% of them appeared once. The ten largest clones capture over 1.3% of the sample.

The chain couples TRBV4-2 to TRBJ2-3, with the D gene not clear enough to name. The sequenced sample consisted of peripheral blood. The receptor comes from a human donor with COVID-19, enrolled during active disease. The donor label of this sample is uncertain. DNA sequence: TGTGCCAGCAGCCAAGGACTCCTTAGCACAGATACGCAGTATTTT. It translates to CASSQGLLSTDTQYF.